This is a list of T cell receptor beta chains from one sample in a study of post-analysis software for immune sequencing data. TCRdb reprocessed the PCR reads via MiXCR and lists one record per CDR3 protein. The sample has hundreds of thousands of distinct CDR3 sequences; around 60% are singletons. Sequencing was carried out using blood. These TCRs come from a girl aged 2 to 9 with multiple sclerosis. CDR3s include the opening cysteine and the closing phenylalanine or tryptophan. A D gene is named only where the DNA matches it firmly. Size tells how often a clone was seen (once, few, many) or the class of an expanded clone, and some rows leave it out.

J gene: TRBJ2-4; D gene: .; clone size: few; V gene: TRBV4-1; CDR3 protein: CASSQRDSLAKNIQYF; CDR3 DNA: TGCGCCAGCAGCCAGCGGGACAGTCTAGCCAAAAACATTCAGTACTTC
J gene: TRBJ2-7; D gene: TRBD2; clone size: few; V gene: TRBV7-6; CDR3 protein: CASSSPGLAGLYEQYF; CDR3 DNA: TGTGCCAGCAGCTCCCCGGGACTAGCGGGCTTGTACGAGCAGTACTTC
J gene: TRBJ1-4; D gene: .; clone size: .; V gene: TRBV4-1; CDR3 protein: CVSSQGPLEKPFF; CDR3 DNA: TGCGTCAGCAGCCAAGGCCCTCTTGAAAAACCGTTTTTT
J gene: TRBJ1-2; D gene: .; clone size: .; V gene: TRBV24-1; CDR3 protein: CATEDANYGYTF; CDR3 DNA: TGTGCCACAGAGGACGCAAACTATGGCTACACCTTC
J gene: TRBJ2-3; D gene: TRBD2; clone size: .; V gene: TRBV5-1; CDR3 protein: CASSLGTSVPDTQYF; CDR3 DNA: TGCGCCAGCAGCTTGGGGACTAGCGTTCCGGATACGCAGTATTTT
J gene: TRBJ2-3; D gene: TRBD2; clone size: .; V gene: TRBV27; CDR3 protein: CASSTLLAGSPRTDTQYF; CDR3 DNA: TGTGCCAGCAGTACACTCCTAGCGGGGAGCCCCCGCACAGATACGCAGTATTTT
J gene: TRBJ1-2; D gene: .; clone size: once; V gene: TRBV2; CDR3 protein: CASNGGASYGYTF; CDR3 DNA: TGTGCCAGCAATGGAGGGGCTAGCTATGGCTACACCTTC
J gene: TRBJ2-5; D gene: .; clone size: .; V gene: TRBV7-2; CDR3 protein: CASSAGLYAETQYF; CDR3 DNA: TGTGCCAGCAGCGCAGGCCTCTACGCGGAGACCCAGTACTTC
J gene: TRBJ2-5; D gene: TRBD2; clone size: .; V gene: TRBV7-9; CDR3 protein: CASRQSGVQETQYF; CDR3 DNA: TGTGCCAGCAGACAGAGCGGGGTACAAGAGACCCAGTACTTC
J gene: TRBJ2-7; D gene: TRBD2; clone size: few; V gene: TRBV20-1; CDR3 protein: CSASGTSGNYEQYF; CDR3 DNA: TGCAGTGCATCTGGGACTAGCGGGAACTACGAGCAGTACTTC
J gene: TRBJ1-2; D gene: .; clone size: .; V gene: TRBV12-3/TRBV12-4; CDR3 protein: CASSFEGRGYTF; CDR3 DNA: TGTGCCAGCAGTTTTGAGGGACGGGGCTACACCTTC
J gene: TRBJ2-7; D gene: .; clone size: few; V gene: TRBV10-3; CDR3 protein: CAIREGQQPRTDEQYF; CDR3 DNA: TGTGCCATCAGAGAAGGGCAACAGCCCCGGACGGACGAGCAGTACTTC
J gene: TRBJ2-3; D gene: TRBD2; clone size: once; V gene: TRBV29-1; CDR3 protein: CSVDSSGTSPPTQYF; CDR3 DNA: TGCAGCGTTGATTCCTCCGGGACTAGTCCCCCGACGCAGTATTTT
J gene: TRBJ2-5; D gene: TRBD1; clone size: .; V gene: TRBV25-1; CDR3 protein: CASRAGQGQETQYF; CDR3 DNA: TGTGCCAGCAGGGCCGGACAGGGGCAAGAGACCCAGTACTTC
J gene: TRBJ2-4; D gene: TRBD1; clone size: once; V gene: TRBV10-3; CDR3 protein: CAISSGGRTGERQYF; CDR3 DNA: TGTGCCATCAGTTCAGGGGGTAGGACAGGGGAACGTCAGTACTTC
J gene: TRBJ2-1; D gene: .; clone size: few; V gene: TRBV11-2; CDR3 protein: CASSPLRGSYNEQFF; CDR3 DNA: TGTGCCAGCAGCCCCCTCAGGGGATCATACAATGAGCAGTTCTTC
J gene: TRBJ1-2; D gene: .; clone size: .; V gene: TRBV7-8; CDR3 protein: CASSLGSPEHSDYGYTF; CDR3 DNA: TGTGCCAGCAGCTTAGGGAGCCCGGAGCACTCGGACTATGGCTACACCTTC
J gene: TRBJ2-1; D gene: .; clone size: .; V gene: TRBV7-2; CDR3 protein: CASSLDFLNEQFF; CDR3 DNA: TGTGCCAGCAGCTTAGACTTCTTGAATGAGCAGTTCTTC
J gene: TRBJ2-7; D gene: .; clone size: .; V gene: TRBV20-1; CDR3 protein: CSAMGRGSTREQYF; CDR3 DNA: TGCAGTGCTATGGGGCGGGGCTCCACTCGCGAGCAGTACTTC
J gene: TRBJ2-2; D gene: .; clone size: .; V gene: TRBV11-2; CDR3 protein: CASSLVQGTSGELFF; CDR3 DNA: TGTGCCAGCAGCTTAGTGCAGGGGACGAGCGGGGAGCTGTTTTTT
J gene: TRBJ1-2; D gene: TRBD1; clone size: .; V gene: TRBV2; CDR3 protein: CASIGQGAPFNYGYTF; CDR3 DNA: TGTGCCAGCATTGGACAGGGGGCCCCCTTTAACTATGGCTACACCTTC
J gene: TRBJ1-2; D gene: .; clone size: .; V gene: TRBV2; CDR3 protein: CASSRGALTGYTF; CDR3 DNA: TGTGCCAGCTCACGGGGGGCGCTTACAGGCTACACCTTC
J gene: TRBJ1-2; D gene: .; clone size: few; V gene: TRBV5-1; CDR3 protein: CASSWGDRADGGYTF; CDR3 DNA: TGCGCCAGCAGCTGGGGTGACAGAGCGGATGGCGGCTACACCTTC
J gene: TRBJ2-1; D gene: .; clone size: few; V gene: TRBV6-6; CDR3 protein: CASSLRVEQFF; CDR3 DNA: TGTGCCAGCAGTCTGCGTGTTGAGCAGTTCTTC
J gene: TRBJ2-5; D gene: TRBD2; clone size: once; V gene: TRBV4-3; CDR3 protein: CASSQDISGGLVQETQYF; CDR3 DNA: TGCGCCAGCAGCCAAGATATTAGCGGGGGTTTGGTTCAAGAGACCCAGTACTTC
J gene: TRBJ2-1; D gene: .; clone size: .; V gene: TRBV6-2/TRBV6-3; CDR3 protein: CASTLGAIQTSYNEQFF; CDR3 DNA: TGTGCCAGCACCCTGGGGGCAATTCAAACCTCCTACAATGAGCAGTTCTTC
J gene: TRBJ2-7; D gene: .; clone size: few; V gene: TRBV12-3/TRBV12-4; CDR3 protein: CASNRGKAYEQYF; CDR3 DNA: TGTGCCAGCAATCGCGGGAAAGCCTACGAGCAGTACTTC
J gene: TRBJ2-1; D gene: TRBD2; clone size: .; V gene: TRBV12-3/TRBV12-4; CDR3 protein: CASSLGGSSGKSYNEQFF; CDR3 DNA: TGTGCCAGCAGTTTGGGAGGGAGTAGCGGGAAATCGTACAATGAGCAGTTCTTC
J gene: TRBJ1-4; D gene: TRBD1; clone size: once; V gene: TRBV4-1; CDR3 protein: CASSLGQAGEKLFF; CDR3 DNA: TGCGCCAGCAGCCTAGGACAGGCCGGGGAAAAACTGTTTTTT
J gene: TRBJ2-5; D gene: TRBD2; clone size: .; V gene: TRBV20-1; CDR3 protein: CSARLPGGNQETQYF; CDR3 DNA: TGCAGTGCTAGGCTACCGGGGGGGAATCAGGAGACCCAGTACTTC